The rows below give T cell receptor beta chains drawn from one sample of a study of beta chain features in type 1 diabetes. Sequencing was performed with immunoSEQ multiplex PCR; in TCRdb, only in-frame clones are kept and a portion is missing. The sample yields hundreds of thousands of clones, around 15% seen once. Sequencing input: naive CD4+ T cells from blood. The source of these receptors is a man between 18 and 35 years old in good health. The CDR3 runs from the conserved cysteine through the conserved F or W. The D gene is left open where the match is weak. Some rows have no size entry. The others give once, few or many, or a class for an expanded clone.

>TRBJ2-4|TRBV25-1|few|-
CASSDLRGARNIQYF
TGTGCCAGCAGTGACCTACGGGGGGCGCGGAACATTCAGTACTTC
>TRBJ1-1|TRBV2|few|-
CASSEALQRGKAFF
TGTGCCAGCAGTGAAGCGCTTCAACGGGGAAAAGCTTTCTTT
>TRBJ2-5|TRBV7-2|once|TRBD2
CASSWGTSGTKETQYF
TGTGCCAGCAGCTGGGGGACTAGCGGGACCAAAGAGACCCAGTACTTC
>TRBJ1-2|TRBV13|few|TRBD1
CASSTDRGNGYTF
TGTGCCAGCAGCACGGACAGGGGGAATGGCTACACCTTC
>TRBJ2-7|TRBV4-1|-|TRBD1
CASSQSRGRDRGYEQYF
TGCGCCAGCAGCCAGTCACGCGGCCGGGACAGGGGCTACGAGCAGTACTTC
>TRBJ1-2|TRBV29-1|-|-
CSVEAGRGYGYTF
TGCAGCGTTGAAGCAGGACGGGGCTATGGCTACACCTTC
>TRBJ2-2|TRBV11-1|-|-
CASSGQGNTGELFF
TGTGCCAGCAGCGGCCAGGGGAACACCGGGGAGCTGTTTTTT
>TRBJ2-7|TRBV28|few|TRBD2
CASSPSGTRVREQYF
TGTGCCAGCAGTCCTTCCGGGACTAGAGTCCGCGAGCAGTACTTC
>TRBJ1-1|TRBV18|-|-
CASSPVGGNTEAFF
TGTGCCAGCTCACCAGTAGGGGGGAACACTGAAGCTTTCTTT
>TRBJ1-5|TRBV29-1|few|-
CSVDRPGAFNQPQHF
TGCAGCGTTGATAGACCAGGGGCCTTCAATCAGCCCCAGCATTTT
>TRBJ1-5|TRBV30|few|-
CAWTMGSGQPQHF
TGTGCCTGGACTATGGGATCAGGCCAGCCCCAGCATTTT
>TRBJ2-1|TRBV9|few|TRBD2
CASSERTSGSNEQFF
TGTGCCAGCAGCGAACGGACTAGCGGGAGTAATGAGCAGTTCTTC
>TRBJ1-3|TRBV7-6|few|-
CASSSPGRSSGNTIYF
TGTGCCAGCAGCTCCCCAGGTAGAAGCTCTGGAAACACCATATATTTT
>TRBJ1-1|TRBV7-9|many|-
CASLRVTEAFF
TGTGCCAGCCTTAGGGTTACTGAAGCTTTCTTT
>TRBJ2-7|TRBV6-5|-|-
CASSYGSVGYEQYF
TGTGCCAGCAGTTACGGGTCAGTCGGGTACGAGCAGTACTTC
>TRBJ1-1|TRBV28|-|-
CASSPPKRTEAFF
TGTGCCAGCAGTCCCCCGAAGAGGACTGAAGCTTTCTTT
>TRBJ2-7|TRBV28|-|-
CASSRPGRAVYEQYF
TGTGCCAGCAGTCGCCCGGGACGGGCGGTCTACGAGCAGTACTTC
>TRBJ2-7|TRBV5-4|-|-
CASSAPQLYEQYF
TGTGCCAGCAGCGCCCCGCAGCTCTACGAGCAGTACTTC
>TRBJ2-1|TRBV25-1|few|-
CASKVASEQFF
TGTGCCAGCAAGGTGGCCTCTGAGCAGTTCTTC
>TRBJ2-4|TRBV29-1|-|TRBD1
CSVEVRGQGAHKGAKNIQYF
TGCAGCGTTGAAGTGAGAGGACAGGGGGCGCATAAAGGGGCCAAAAACATTCAGTACTTC
>TRBJ2-7|TRBV11-2|few|TRBD1
CASRSTGGSYEQYF
TGTGCCAGCAGATCGACAGGGGGTTCCTACGAGCAGTACTTC
>TRBJ2-7|TRBV10-3|-|-
CAISEAAGAYEQYF
TGTGCCATCAGTGAGGCCGCAGGGGCCTACGAGCAGTACTTC
>TRBJ2-7|TRBV7-3|few|TRBD1
CASSLSRDRGYEQYF
TGTGCCAGCAGCTTGAGCCGGGACAGGGGCTACGAGCAGTACTTC
>TRBJ1-1|TRBV5-1|few|-
CASSLPMFTGLNTEAFF
TGCGCCAGCAGCTTGCCCATGTTTACAGGGTTGAACACTGAAGCTTTCTTT
>TRBJ1-2|TRBV10-3|few|TRBD1
CAINLQGAGYTF
TGTGCCATCAACCTACAGGGGGCCGGCTACACCTTC
>TRBJ2-2|TRBV9|-|-
CASSVAHQNTGELFF
TGTGCCAGCAGCGTAGCACACCAGAACACCGGGGAGCTGTTTTTT
>TRBJ1-1|TRBV5-1|-|TRBD1
CASSYSRGPGTEAFF
TGCGCCAGCAGCTATTCGAGGGGGCCTGGCACTGAAGCTTTCTTT
>TRBJ2-7|TRBV4-3|-|-
CASSQVVGPPPYEQYF
TGCGCCAGCAGCCAAGTGGTGGGGCCCCCTCCCTACGAGCAGTACTTC